A selection of T cell receptor beta chains follows, all from one sample in a study of blood T cell repertoires in COVID-19. The repertoire was sequenced with immunoSEQ multiplex PCR; TCRdb's copy has only in-frame clones and lacks some. This table holds tens of thousands of clones, approximately 84% found once. The sample was peripheral blood. The receptors derive from a man in his fifties with acute or convalescent COVID-19. CDR3s include the opening cysteine and the closing phenylalanine or tryptophan. The order of the fields is J gene, clone size, D gene, V gene, CDR3 DNA, CDR3 protein. A D gene is named only where the DNA matches it firmly. Some rows have no size entry. The others give once, few or many, or a class for an expanded clone.

J gene: TRBJ2-7
clone size: NA
D gene: TRBD1
V gene: TRBV5-1
CDR3 DNA: TGCGCCAGCAGCCCAACCGGGACAGGGAGCCACGAGCAGTACTTC
CDR3 protein: CASSPTGTGSHEQYF

J gene: TRBJ2-7
clone size: NA
D gene: NA
V gene: TRBV11-3
CDR3 DNA: TGTGCCAGCAGCCCTTCCCCATTCCACTGGGGCGAATACGAGCAGTACTTC
CDR3 protein: CASSPSPFHWGEYEQYF

J gene: TRBJ1-2
clone size: NA
D gene: TRBD1
V gene: TRBV10-3
CDR3 DNA: TGTGCCATCAGTGACACACGTTGGACAGGGAATGGCTACACCTTC
CDR3 protein: CAISDTRWTGNGYTF

J gene: TRBJ1-2
clone size: few
D gene: TRBD1
V gene: TRBV9
CDR3 DNA: TGTGCCAGCAGCTTCCGGGACAGAGTTTTAAACTATGGCTACACCTTC
CDR3 protein: CASSFRDRVLNYGYTF

J gene: TRBJ2-2
clone size: NA
D gene: TRBD1
V gene: TRBV7-9
CDR3 DNA: TGTGCCAGCAGCTTTCGGACAGGCCGATATGGGTTGAACACCGGGGAGCTGTTTTTT
CDR3 protein: CASSFRTGRYGLNTGELFF

J gene: TRBJ1-1
clone size: NA
D gene: NA
V gene: TRBV19
CDR3 DNA: TGTGCCAGTAGTATTGGGGGGGGCCCTGAAGCTTTCTTT
CDR3 protein: CASSIGGGPEAFF

J gene: TRBJ2-2
clone size: NA
D gene: NA
V gene: TRBV5-6
CDR3 DNA: TGTGCCAGCAGCTTGTTTGGGCAGGGGAGCACCGGGGAGCTGTTTTTT
CDR3 protein: CASSLFGQGSTGELFF

J gene: TRBJ1-3
clone size: once
D gene: NA
V gene: TRBV5-8
CDR3 DNA: TGTGCCAGCAGTCGGGGGTTCCTCTCTGGAAACACCATATATTTT
CDR3 protein: CASSRGFLSGNTIYF

J gene: TRBJ1-4
clone size: NA
D gene: TRBD1
V gene: TRBV6-6
CDR3 DNA: TGTGCCAGCACAGGACAGGGGGCTTCTAATGAAAAACTGTTTTTT
CDR3 protein: CASTGQGASNEKLFF

J gene: TRBJ1-1
clone size: NA
D gene: NA
V gene: TRBV10-3
CDR3 DNA: TGTGCCATCAGTGGGCAGGGGACAAACACTGAAGCTTTCTTT
CDR3 protein: CAISGQGTNTEAFF

J gene: TRBJ2-5
clone size: NA
D gene: TRBD2
V gene: TRBV28
CDR3 DNA: TGTGCCAGCAGTTCCGGCGGGACTAGGTGGCAAGAGACCCAGTACTTC
CDR3 protein: CASSSGGTRWQETQYF

J gene: TRBJ2-3
clone size: NA
D gene: TRBD2
V gene: TRBV6-5
CDR3 DNA: TGTGCCAGCAGTCCCCTGCGGGGGAACACAGATACGCAGTATTTT
CDR3 protein: CASSPLRGNTDTQYF

J gene: TRBJ2-3
clone size: NA
D gene: NA
V gene: TRBV7-6
CDR3 DNA: TGTGCCAGCAGCTTATGGGGCGCGGGGACAGATACGCAGTATTTT
CDR3 protein: CASSLWGAGTDTQYF

J gene: TRBJ2-3
clone size: once
D gene: NA
V gene: TRBV24-1
CDR3 DNA: TGTGCCACCAGTGTAGGGGACGGGAGTCGCACAGATACGCAGTATTTT
CDR3 protein: CATSVGDGSRTDTQYF

J gene: TRBJ2-3
clone size: NA
D gene: NA
V gene: TRBV5-4
CDR3 DNA: TGTGCCAGCAGCTTTGGCAGTGCTAGCACAGATACGCAGTATTTT
CDR3 protein: CASSFGSASTDTQYF

J gene: TRBJ1-2
clone size: NA
D gene: TRBD1
V gene: TRBV4-1
CDR3 DNA: TGCGCCAGCAGCCATCCCGGGACAGGGGGCTATGGCTACACCTTC
CDR3 protein: CASSHPGTGGYGYTF

J gene: TRBJ2-6
clone size: NA
D gene: NA
V gene: TRBV6-5
CDR3 DNA: TGTGCCAGCAGTTACTTAGGAGCTGGGGCCAACGTCCTGACTTTC
CDR3 protein: CASSYLGAGANVLTF

J gene: TRBJ1-2
clone size: NA
D gene: TRBD1
V gene: TRBV6-2/TRBV6-3
CDR3 DNA: TGTGCCAGCAGTTACCCCCGACAGGGGTCCAACTATGGCTACACCTTC
CDR3 protein: CASSYPRQGSNYGYTF

J gene: TRBJ2-1
clone size: NA
D gene: TRBD2
V gene: TRBV6-2/TRBV6-3
CDR3 DNA: TGTGCCAGCAGTTGGACTAGCGGGAGTAGTGAGCAGTTCTTC
CDR3 protein: CASSWTSGSSEQFF

J gene: TRBJ1-2
clone size: few
D gene: TRBD1
V gene: TRBV5-5
CDR3 DNA: TGTGCCAGCAGCCCGGGACAGGCCCTCTATGGCTACACCTTC
CDR3 protein: CASSPGQALYGYTF

J gene: TRBJ2-7
clone size: NA
D gene: TRBD1
V gene: TRBV29-1
CDR3 DNA: TGCAGCGTTAGCTACAGGGGGATCGGCGAGCAGTACTTC
CDR3 protein: CSVSYRGIGEQYF

J gene: TRBJ2-1
clone size: NA
D gene: NA
V gene: TRBV29-1
CDR3 DNA: TGCAGCGTTGGTGGGCAGGGAACCCGTGAGCAGTTCTTC
CDR3 protein: CSVGGQGTREQFF

J gene: TRBJ2-7
clone size: NA
D gene: TRBD1
V gene: TRBV5-5
CDR3 DNA: TGTGCCAGCAGCCGGGACGGGGGACAGGGGGAACACGAGCAGTACTTC
CDR3 protein: CASSRDGGQGEHEQYF

J gene: TRBJ1-2
clone size: few
D gene: TRBD1
V gene: TRBV12-3/TRBV12-4
CDR3 DNA: TGTGCCAGCAGTGCCTCAGGGGGAAGGGGCTACACCTTC
CDR3 protein: CASSASGGRGYTF

J gene: TRBJ1-5
clone size: NA
D gene: NA
V gene: TRBV6-5
CDR3 DNA: TGTGCCAGCCGTCGGCAGGGATATAGCAATCAGCCCCAGCATTTT
CDR3 protein: CASRRQGYSNQPQHF

J gene: TRBJ1-1
clone size: NA
D gene: NA
V gene: TRBV5-4
CDR3 DNA: TGTGCCAGCAGCGGGAGGGGCGAGGGCTTTTTTGAAGCTTTCTTT
CDR3 protein: CASSGRGEGFFEAFF

J gene: TRBJ2-5
clone size: NA
D gene: TRBD2
V gene: TRBV5-1
CDR3 DNA: TGCGCCAGCAGCTTGGCCTCGGCTAGCGGGGAGACCCAGTACTTC
CDR3 protein: CASSLASASGETQYF

J gene: TRBJ2-7
clone size: few
D gene: TRBD1
V gene: TRBV24-1
CDR3 DNA: TGTGCCACCAGTGATTTGCGTGGGACAGGGTTCCACGAGCAGTACTTC
CDR3 protein: CATSDLRGTGFHEQYF

J gene: TRBJ2-7
clone size: few
D gene: TRBD1
V gene: TRBV18
CDR3 DNA: TGTGCCAGCTCCTCGGGACAGGGGGCCCTCTACGAGCAGTACTTC
CDR3 protein: CASSSGQGALYEQYF

J gene: TRBJ1-2
clone size: NA
D gene: NA
V gene: TRBV27
CDR3 DNA: TGTGCCAGCAGTGCCACCTCCCGGGGGGAGTATGGCTACACCTTC
CDR3 protein: CASSATSRGEYGYTF

J gene: TRBJ2-5
clone size: NA
D gene: TRBD2
V gene: TRBV19
CDR3 DNA: TGTGCCAGTAGTAAACCTCCGGGGGGAGGGTACCAAGAGACCCAGTACTTC
CDR3 protein: CASSKPPGGGYQETQYF

J gene: TRBJ1-4
clone size: NA
D gene: TRBD1
V gene: TRBV28
CDR3 DNA: TGTGCCAGCAGTCTGGACAGGGGCCGGGAAAAACTGTTTTTT
CDR3 protein: CASSLDRGREKLFF

J gene: TRBJ2-7
clone size: NA
D gene: NA
V gene: TRBV19
CDR3 DNA: TGTGCCAGTAGTATGAGGGTGGGGTACGAGCAGTACTTC
CDR3 protein: CASSMRVGYEQYF

J gene: TRBJ2-1
clone size: NA
D gene: TRBD2
V gene: TRBV5-1
CDR3 DNA: TGCGCCAGCAGCTTGGTGACTAGCGGGGGGTACAATGAGCAGTTCTTC
CDR3 protein: CASSLVTSGGYNEQFF

J gene: TRBJ1-5
clone size: few
D gene: NA
V gene: TRBV4-1
CDR3 DNA: TGCGCCAGCAGTATATCGGGGGCGGGAGGTCAGCCCCAGCATTTT
CDR3 protein: CASSISGAGGQPQHF

J gene: TRBJ2-1
clone size: NA
D gene: NA
V gene: TRBV19
CDR3 DNA: TGTGCCAGTAAACCCCTTCTAGGGGGGGGGCATGAGCAGTTCTTC
CDR3 protein: CASKPLLGGGHEQFF

J gene: TRBJ1-1
clone size: NA
D gene: TRBD1
V gene: TRBV6-1
CDR3 DNA: TGTGCCAGCAGTGAAGACCTAAAAACCGGGACAGCGAACACTGAAGCTTTCTTT
CDR3 protein: CASSEDLKTGTANTEAFF

J gene: TRBJ2-1
clone size: NA
D gene: NA
V gene: TRBV27
CDR3 DNA: TGTGCCAGCAGTTTCAGCCAGGCTCTCTACGATGAGCAGTTCTTC
CDR3 protein: CASSFSQALYDEQFF

J gene: TRBJ1-4
clone size: NA
D gene: NA
V gene: TRBV6-6
CDR3 DNA: TGTGCCAGCAGGAAAACAGGGACTAATGAAAAACTGTTTTTT
CDR3 protein: CASRKTGTNEKLFF

J gene: TRBJ2-1
clone size: NA
D gene: TRBD2
V gene: TRBV6-5
CDR3 DNA: TGTGCCATCACAACTAGCGGGGGGGCCGATGAGCAGTTCTTC
CDR3 protein: CAITTSGGADEQFF

J gene: TRBJ2-1
clone size: once
D gene: TRBD2
V gene: TRBV5-1
CDR3 DNA: TGCGCCAGCAGCTTCAGACTAGCGAGCTCCTACAATGAGCAGTTCTTC
CDR3 protein: CASSFRLASSYNEQFF

J gene: TRBJ2-7
clone size: NA
D gene: TRBD1
V gene: TRBV5-4
CDR3 DNA: TGTGCCAGCAGCCACCGGGACAGGGGACCCTACGAGCAGTACTTC
CDR3 protein: CASSHRDRGPYEQYF

J gene: TRBJ2-7
clone size: NA
D gene: NA
V gene: TRBV4-1
CDR3 DNA: TGCGCCAGCAGCCAAAGGGAGGTCTCCCCCTACGAGCAGTACTTC
CDR3 protein: CASSQREVSPYEQYF

J gene: TRBJ2-5
clone size: NA
D gene: TRBD1
V gene: TRBV7-9
CDR3 DNA: TGTGCCAGCAGCCCCGGGACAGGGAAGGGAGAGACCCAGTACTTC
CDR3 protein: CASSPGTGKGETQYF

J gene: TRBJ2-7
clone size: NA
D gene: TRBD2
V gene: TRBV3-1/TRBV3-2
CDR3 DNA: TGTGCCAGCAGCCAAGACCCCTTGATAGCGGGAGCCTACGAGCAGTACTTC
CDR3 protein: CASSQDPLIAGAYEQYF

J gene: TRBJ1-1
clone size: NA
D gene: TRBD1
V gene: TRBV7-3
CDR3 DNA: TGTGCCAGCAGCCCTACAGGGGTGACTGAAGCTTTCTTT
CDR3 protein: CASSPTGVTEAFF

J gene: TRBJ1-4
clone size: NA
D gene: NA
V gene: TRBV5-1
CDR3 DNA: TGCGCCAGCAGCTCAGGGTCCGGGAATGAAAAACTGTTTTTT
CDR3 protein: CASSSGSGNEKLFF

J gene: TRBJ1-5
clone size: NA
D gene: NA
V gene: TRBV9
CDR3 DNA: TGTGCCAGCAGCGTAGAGGGGTATAGCAATCAGCCCCAGCATTTT
CDR3 protein: CASSVEGYSNQPQHF

J gene: TRBJ2-7
clone size: NA
D gene: TRBD1
V gene: TRBV28
CDR3 DNA: TGTGCCAGCTGCCCGGGACAGTCCTACGAGCAGTACTTC
CDR3 protein: CASCPGQSYEQYF

J gene: TRBJ1-3
clone size: few
D gene: NA
V gene: TRBV30
CDR3 DNA: TGTGCCTGGAGTACAGGGACTGGAAACACCATATATTTT
CDR3 protein: CAWSTGTGNTIYF

J gene: TRBJ2-7
clone size: NA
D gene: NA
V gene: TRBV7-3
CDR3 DNA: TGTGCCAGCAGCCCCTACGGACACCCCTACGAGCAGTACTTC
CDR3 protein: CASSPYGHPYEQYF

J gene: TRBJ1-2
clone size: NA
D gene: TRBD1
V gene: TRBV7-2
CDR3 DNA: TGTGCCATTACGTCCGGGACAGGGGGGAACTATGGCTACACCTTC
CDR3 protein: CAITSGTGGNYGYTF

J gene: TRBJ2-5
clone size: NA
D gene: TRBD2
V gene: TRBV7-6
CDR3 DNA: TGTGCCAGCAGCCCCTCGGGACTAATCGAGACCCAGTACTTC
CDR3 protein: CASSPSGLIETQYF